These 25 T cell receptor beta chains originate from one sample sequenced in a study of blood T cell repertoires in COVID-19. TCRdb keeps only in-frame clones here, not all; method: immunoSEQ multiplex PCR. The repertoire holds under 300,000 clones, with about 90% as singletons. Source material: PBMCs or T cells enriched from blood (not recorded which). The receptors come from a human donor in a cohort exposed to, infected with or recovered from COVID-19 (not recorded which). The donor label of this sample is uncertain.

The rearrangement links TRBV7-9 to TRBJ2-6; 9 bases agree with TRBD1. The germline V gene encodes CDR1 SEHNR and CDR2 FQNEAQ (reference sequence). Unmatched junction bases numbered 4, after V lost 3 bases and J lost 4 bases. This CDR3 contains 16 residues. The CDR3 loop is CASSLRTGAGANVLTF. Here the CDR3 DNA reads TGTGCCAGCAGCTTGCGGACAGGGGCCGGGGCCAACGTCCTGACTTTC.

V is TRBV10-3 and J is TRBJ1-6; possibly TRBD1 for D (6 bases). V was cut by 3 bases and J by 8 bases, with 14 bases left in between. The CDR3 consists of 15 residues. Germline CDR1 ENHRY, CDR2 SYGVKD. The CDR3 nucleotides are TGTGCCATCAGTGACTCACAGGGTACGGATTCACCCCTCCACTTT. Encoded protein: CAISDSQGTDSPLHF.

The gene calls are TRBV9 and TRBJ2-7; TRBD1 is a possible D gene (6 bases). This CDR3 is built from 13 residues. CDR1 SGDLS and CDR2 YYNGEE come from the germline V gene. Trimming left V 7 bases short and J 3 bases short, with 14 bases between. The CDR3 nucleotides read TGTGCCAGCGTTCGACAGGAACACTACGAGCAGTACTTC. Amino acids: CASVRQEHYEQYF.

The CDR3 nucleotides read TGTGCCAGCAGGGACAGGGTAAAATACGAGCAGTACTTC. This gives the protein CASRDRVKYEQYF. This chain joins TRBV28 and TRBJ2-7; TRBD1 matches 8 bases. This CDR3 is 13 amino acids long. CDR1 is MDHEN and CDR2 is SYDVKM in the germline V gene. V trimming: 6 bases; J trimming: 4 bases; junction bases outside the gene matches: 5.

This chain uses TRBV7-2 with TRBJ1-3; 7 bases map to TRBD1. V shed 5 bases and J 2 bases; nucleotides not matched to a gene: 9. Germline lookup yields CDR1 SGHTA and CDR2 FQGNSA. This CDR3 has 16 residues. The CDR3 is CASSPNRQGAGNTIYF. Written as DNA, the CDR3 is TGTGCCAGCAGCCCAAACCGACAGGGCGCTGGAAACACCATATATTTT. Using reference TRBV7-2 and TRBJ1-3 for the parts outside the CDR3, the full variable domain is GAGVSQSPSNKVTEKGKDVELRCDPISGHTALYWYRQSLGQGLEFLIYFQGNSAPDKSGLPSDRFSAERTGGSVSTLTIQRTQQEDSAVYLCASSPNRQGAGNTIYFGEGSWLTVV.

The chain couples TRBV19 to TRBJ1-2; no reliable D call. The CDR3 loop spans 11 amino acids. CDR1 and CDR2 from the germline V gene are LNHDA and SQIVND (reference sequence). Trimming removed 4 bases from V and 8 bases from J, with 8 bases in between. The CDR3 nucleotides read TGTGCCAGTAGTACCGTCCTAGGCTACACCTTC. This codes for CASSTVLGYTF.

V gene TRBV19 combines with J gene TRBJ2-7; 9 bases align to TRBD1. Germline CDR1 is LNHDA and CDR2 is SQIVND (reference sequence). J gave up 3 bases and V 4 bases, and 13 bases lay outside the gene matches. The CDR3 has 17 residues. The CDR3 region is CASSNPRTGVPNYEQYF. The CDR3 DNA follows: TGTGCCAGTAGTAACCCACGGACAGGGGTGCCCAACTACGAGCAGTACTTC. The full variable domain, its missing parts supplied by reference TRBV19 and TRBJ2-7, is DGGITQSPKYLFRKEGQNVTLSCEQNLNHDAMYWYRQDPGQGLRLIYYSQIVNDFQKGDIAEGYSVSREKKESFPLTVTSAQKNPTAFYLCASSNPRTGVPNYEQYFGPGTRLTVT.

CDR3 coding DNA: TGTGCCAGCAGCTTAGAGGGGACAGGGTACCAGCCCCAGCATTTT. Its translation: CASSLEGTGYQPQHF. This rearrangement joins TRBV7-8 to TRBJ1-5; 9 bases agree with TRBD1. V dropped 1 base and J dropped 7; count of bases not matched to a gene: 5. The CDR3 is made up of 15 amino acids. Germline V lookup: CDR1 SGHVS, CDR2 FQNEAQ.

This chain joins TRBV9 and TRBJ2-5; D uncertain. The CDR3 spans 13 residues. V gave up 4 bases and J gave up 5 bases, with 12 bases separating them. Germline CDR1 SGDLS, CDR2 YYNGEE. The CDR3 DNA reads as TGTGCCAGCAGCCTCCTTTCCGGGGAGACCCAGTACTTC. This translates into CASSLLSGETQYF.

This chain links TRBV19 with TRBJ2-1; 10 bases align to TRBD2. V lost 5 bases to trimming and J lost 6 bases; unmatched junction nucleotides: 10. This CDR3 is 16 amino acids long. Germline CDR1 is LNHDA and CDR2 is SQIVND (reference sequence). In nucleotides, the CDR3 is TGTGCCAGTAGTTACGGGGGTGCTAGCGGGGGCAATGAGCAGTTCTTC. Protein sequence: CASSYGGASGGNEQFF.

Here the CDR3 reads CASKQNTGELFF. The CDR3 DNA is TGCGCCAGCAAGCAGAACACCGGGGAGCTGTTTTTT. The chain couples TRBV5-1 to TRBJ2-2; D is uncertain. Germline CDR1 and CDR2: SGHRS and YFSETQ. V shed 6 bases and J shed 1 base, with 4 bases lying between them. The CDR3 length is 12 residues.

This chain joins TRBV30 and TRBJ2-2; 8 bases align to TRBD2. Trimming removed 3 bases from V and 1 base from J; junction bases left unmatched: 1. Germline V gene data show CDR1 as GTSNPN and CDR2 as SVGIG (reference sequence). The length of the CDR3 is 14 residues. CDR3 sequence: CAWRSGGNTGELFF. The CDR3 nucleotides are TGTGCCTGGAGGAGCGGGGGGAACACCGGGGAGCTGTTTTTT. Full variable domain (outside the CDR3, taken from reference TRBV30 and TRBJ2-2): SQTIHQWPATLVQPVGSPLSLECTVEGTSNPNLYWYRQAAGRGLQLLFYSVGIGQISSEVPQNLSASRPQDRQFILSSKKLLLSDSGFYLCAWRSGGNTGELFFGEGSRLTVL.

The V call is TRBV19, the J call TRBJ2-5; 12 nucleotides match TRBD2. This CDR3 comprises 18 residues. Germline-derived CDR1 and CDR2 are LNHDA and SQIVND (reference sequence). The J segment lost 4 bases and the V segment lost 4 bases, leaving 13 bases of the junction unmatched. CDR3 nucleotides: TGTGCCAGTAGTACCAACCTCCCACTAGCGGGGGGAGGAGAGACCCAGTACTTC. It yields the protein CASSTNLPLAGGGETQYF.

V usage is TRBV7-9 and J usage is TRBJ1-2; D is possibly TRBD1 (6 bases). The germline V gene encodes CDR1 SEHNR and CDR2 FQNEAQ (reference sequence). The ends were cut back, 4 bases at V and 8 bases at J, with 14 bases in the middle. The CDR3 runs 13 residues. The CDR3 DNA reads TGTGCCAGCAGCTCGTCGACAGGAGAGGGCTACACCTTC. This translates into CASSSSTGEGYTF.

This chain connects TRBV29-1 to TRBJ2-1; unclear D gene. The ends were cut back, 3 bases at V and 0 bases at J, with 12 bases in the middle. Germline V gene data show CDR1 as SQVTM and CDR2 as ANQGSEA. This CDR3 contains 15 residues. This CDR3 reads CSVDSPFSSYNEQFF. The CDR3, as DNA: TGCAGCGTTGACTCTCCCTTTTCCTCCTACAATGAGCAGTTCTTC.

This chain links TRBV29-1 with TRBJ2-1; TRBD1 is a possible D gene (6 bases). This CDR3 has 11 amino acids. Trimming took 5 bases from V and 5 from J, leaving 7 bases between them. Per the germline V gene, CDR1 is SQVTM and CDR2 is ANQGSEA. CDR3 nucleotides: TGCAGCGTTAACAGGGACAATGAGCAGTTCTTC. The encoded protein is CSVNRDNEQFF.

The chain has TRBV5-4 and TRBJ2-1; D gene unclear. The V end was cut by 4 bases, the J end by 9 bases, with 11 bases between. Germline V gives CDR1 SGHNT, CDR2 YYREEE (reference sequence). There are 12 residues in the CDR3. CDR3 region: CASSLDSSEQFF. In DNA form, the CDR3 reads TGTGCCAGCAGCCTCGACTCTTCTGAGCAGTTCTTC.

The chain couples TRBV2 to TRBJ1-6; perhaps TRBD1 as D (5 bases). The CDR3 totals 17 residues. Germline CDR1 and CDR2: SNHLY and FYNNEI. Between the trimmed V and J ends, which lost 1 base and 1 base, there was a span of 11 bases. The CDR3 DNA is TGTGCCAGCAGTGAAGGGGGCAGAGGATCCTATAATTCACCCCTCCACTTT. This codes for CASSEGGRGSYNSPLHF. The full variable domain, completed using reference TRBV2 and TRBJ1-6, is EPEVTQTPSHQVTQMGQEVILRCVPISNHLYFYWYRQILGQKVEFLVSFYNNEISEKSEIFDDQFSVERPDGSNFTLKIRSTKLEDSAMYFCASSEGGRGSYNSPLHFGNGTRLTVT.

This rearrangement joins TRBV15 to TRBJ2-5; 13 bases agree with TRBD2. CDR1 and CDR2 from the germline V gene are LNHNV and YYDKDF (reference sequence). This CDR3 comprises 15 residues. Unmatched junction bases numbered 8, after V lost 5 bases and J lost 8 bases. The CDR3 DNA follows: TGTGCCACCAGCGCACCGGGACTAGCGGGGTCTACCCAGTACTTC. It yields the protein CATSAPGLAGSTQYF. The variable domain in full, with the rest retrieved from reference TRBV15 and TRBJ2-5, is DAMVIQNPRYQVTQFGKPVTLSCSQTLNHNVMYWYQQKSSQAPKLLFHYYDKDFNNEADTPDNFQSRRPNTSFCFLDIRSPGLGDTAMYLCATSAPGLAGSTQYFGPGTRLLVL.

The chain is built from TRBV5-4 and TRBJ1-2, with TRBD1 matching 11 bases. The germline CDR1 and CDR2 sequences are SGHNT and YYREEE (reference sequence). V shed 3 bases and J 4 bases; nucleotides not matched to a gene: 11. This CDR3 is built from 17 residues. The CDR3 is CASSSRTGGATFYGYTF. As DNA, the CDR3 is TGTGCCAGCAGCTCTCGGACAGGGGGCGCTACCTTCTATGGCTACACCTTC.

The V and J genes are TRBV5-1 and TRBJ2-3, with 13 positions matching TRBD2. CDR3 length: 20 residues. With 0 bases clipped from V and 0 bases from J, the junction kept 10 bases outside the gene matches. Germline loops: CDR1 SGHRS, CDR2 YFSETQ. The CDR3 is CASSLELRSTSGGSTDTQYF. The CDR3 DNA is TGCGCCAGCAGCTTGGAATTACGGTCGACTAGCGGGGGGAGCACAGATACGCAGTATTTT.

This sequence joins TRBV19 and TRBJ1-5; maybe TRBD1 (6 bases). Germline V gene sequence: CDR1 LNHDA, CDR2 SQIVND (reference sequence). Trimming removed 7 bases at V and 5 bases at J, with 18 bases between. The CDR3 totals 15 residues. CDR3 region: CASMEETGGYQPQHF. CDR3 DNA sequence: TGTGCCAGTATGGAGGAGACAGGAGGTTATCAGCCCCAGCATTTT.

J is TRBJ1-1 and V is TRBV12-3 or TRBV12-4, with a possible D match to TRBD1 (6 bases). This CDR3 has 13 amino acids. Trimming shortened V by 4 bases and J by 7 bases, and 13 bases separated the two germline ends. The chain's CDR3 is CASSYRGRNEAFF. CDR3 in DNA: TGTGCCAGCAGTTATAGGGGGAGAAATGAAGCTTTCTTT.

V gene TRBV12-2 combines with J gene TRBJ2-7; TRBD1, the D gene given by the table, was not confirmed from the DNA. TRBV12-2 is given as a pseudogene. This CDR3 spans 14 amino acids. CDR3 DNA sequence: TGTGCAAGTCGCTTAGGGGCCATCTCCTACGAGCAGTACTTC. It translates to CASRLGAISYEQYF.

This chain joins TRBV21-1 and TRBJ2-1; the DNA was not used to check the table's D call, TRBD1. TRBV21-1 is given as a pseudogene. This CDR3 is 12 amino acids long. CDR3 in amino acids: CANRTEYNEQFF. For the CDR3, the DNA is TGTGCCAATCGGACAGAATACAATGAGCAGTTCTTC.